These 3 T cell receptor beta chains share one sample of origin, sequenced in a study of cytomegalovirus exposure and HLA in healthy donors. PCR used 60 Vbeta primers and 13 Jbeta primers. Method: immunoSEQ multiplex PCR; TCRdb's copy keeps in-frame clones and lacks some. The sample records about 120,000 clones, approximately 80% being singletons. What was sequenced was PBMCs. The receptors come from a woman in her 40s in good health and CMV-seronegative.

The chain carries TRBV6-5 and TRBJ2-5, with a weak D call TRBD1 (7 bases). This CDR3 contains 14 residues. CDR1 is MNHEY, CDR2 SVGAGI, per germline. Between the trimmed V and J ends, which lost 5 bases and 5 bases, there was a span of 15 bases. Here the CDR3 reads CASSPAGQSETQYF. CDR3 bases: TGTGCCAGCAGTCCGGCGGGACAGTCGGAGACCCAGTACTTC.

J is TRBJ1-1 and V is TRBV6-1, with D perhaps TRBD1 (6 bases). The CDR3 contains 14 residues. The germline gives CDR1 MNHNS, CDR2 SASEGT. The V and J ends lost 2 bases and 3 bases respectively, with 10 bases between them. CDR3 nucleotide sequence: TGTGCCAGCAGTGAACAGCAGGGGTACACTGAAGCTTTCTTT. Its protein is CASSEQQGYTEAFF.

The chain recombines TRBV7-8 with TRBJ2-5; D gene unclear. The J call may be in error: the DNA end matches TRBJ2-7 better. The CDR3 extends over 11 amino acids. Per the germline V gene, CDR1 is SGHVS and CDR2 is FQNEAQ. CDR3 protein: CASSFDYEQYF. The CDR3 DNA follows: TGTGCCAGCAGCTTCGATTACGAGCAGTACTTC.